A selection of T cell receptor beta chains follows, all from one sample in a study of T cell changes during pregnancy in multiple sclerosis. Profiled with immunoSEQ multiplex PCR; TCRdb holds only in-frame clones, not every one. The sample holds 79,000 or so clones, more than 85% seen once. Sample: peripheral blood, taken before pregnancy. These receptor sequences come from a female donor with multiple sclerosis, enrolled in a pregnancy study. The CDR3 runs from the conserved cysteine through the conserved F or W. D genes are given only for firm matches. For some rows the clone size is stated as once, few or many, or as a class when expanded; others skip it.

TRBJ1-2 | . | TRBV11-2 | . | CASSRYGQTAGYTF | TGTGCCAGCAGCCGATACGGACAGACCGCTGGCTACACCTTC
TRBJ1-1 | . | TRBV6-5 | TRBD1 | CASTLHRGSEAFF | TGTGCCAGCACCCTTCACAGGGGTTCTGAAGCTTTCTTT
TRBJ1-5 | . | TRBV2 | TRBD1 | CASTSTGFNQPQHF | TGTGCCAGCACCTCGACAGGGTTCAATCAGCCCCAGCATTTT
TRBJ2-1 | . | TRBV5-5 | . | CASSLYNEQFF | TGTGCCAGCAGCCTTTACAATGAGCAGTTCTTC
TRBJ2-5 | once | TRBV27 | TRBD2 | CASSSVQRGTSRETQYF | TGTGCCAGCAGTTCGGTACAAAGGGGGACTAGTCGCGAGACCCAGTACTTC
TRBJ1-2 | . | TRBV20-1 | . | CSATGKGGYTF | TGCAGTGCTACAGGGAAGGGAGGCTACACCTTC
TRBJ2-7 | . | TRBV7-9 | . | CASSFSSLGGEQYF | TGTGCCAGCAGCTTTAGTAGCTTAGGGGGCGAGCAGTACTTC
TRBJ1-3 | . | TRBV18 | TRBD1 | CASSPYQGAGNTIYF | TGTGCCAGCTCACCCTACCAGGGGGCTGGAAACACCATATATTTT
TRBJ2-2 | . | TRBV5-1 | TRBD1 | CASSRTGLGELFF | TGCGCCAGTTCTCGGACAGGCCTGGGGGAGCTGTTTTTT
TRBJ1-5 | . | TRBV28 | . | CASSLMGAKLRGQPQHF | TGTGCCAGCAGTTTAATGGGGGCTAAGCTAAGGGGTCAGCCCCAGCATTTT
TRBJ2-7 | . | TRBV7-9 | TRBD1 | CASSPTTGGISYEQYF | TGTGCCAGCAGCCCGACGACAGGGGGGATCTCCTACGAGCAGTACTTC
TRBJ1-1 | . | TRBV6-5 | . | CASRDLGSGITEAFF | TGTGCCAGCAGGGATCTTGGAAGCGGCATCACTGAAGCTTTCTTT
TRBJ2-7 | many | TRBV25-1 | . | CASSEARAGYEQYF | TGTGCCAGCAGTGAAGCCAGGGCCGGTTACGAGCAGTACTTC
TRBJ1-4 | . | TRBV18 | . | CASSPHPGGDEKLFF | TGTGCCAGCTCACCACATCCGGGGGGGGATGAAAAACTGTTTTTT
TRBJ2-7 | few | TRBV7-3 | . | CASSPEGGYEQYF | TGTGCCAGCAGCCCGGAGGGAGGATACGAGCAGTACTTC
TRBJ1-2 | . | TRBV11-2 | . | CASSLDKSYGYTF | TGTGCCAGCAGCTTGGACAAATCCTATGGCTACACCTTC
TRBJ1-1 | . | TRBV5-1 | . | CASSLVRADEAFF | TGCGCCAGCAGCTTGGTCAGGGCAGATGAAGCTTTCTTT
TRBJ1-3 | few | TRBV5-6 | . | CASSLDGYAGNTIYF | TGTGCCAGCAGCTTGGACGGTTATGCTGGAAACACCATATATTTT
TRBJ1-2 | . | TRBV20-1 | . | CSAASTYGYTF | TGCAGTGCTGCCAGTACCTATGGCTACACCTTC
TRBJ2-5 | . | TRBV6-5 | TRBD2 | CASSSSGGTKTQYF | TGTGCCAGCAGTTCCTCGGGAGGGACAAAGACCCAGTACTTC
TRBJ2-7 | few | TRBV5-4 | TRBD1 | CASSGGQGGYEQYF | TGTGCCAGCAGCGGAGGACAGGGAGGCTACGAGCAGTACTTC
TRBJ1-6 | . | TRBV14 | . | CASSATQGLRLHF | TGTGCCAGCAGCGCGACTCAGGGGCTTCGGTTGCACTTT
TRBJ1-2 | . | TRBV7-8 | TRBD1 | CASSEIQGGYGYTF | TGTGCCAGCAGCGAGATACAGGGGGGCTATGGCTACACCTTC
TRBJ1-3 | . | TRBV19 | . | CASSIYAGIGNTIYF | TGTGCCAGTAGTATATACGCGGGTATTGGAAACACCATATATTTT
TRBJ1-2 | . | TRBV7-9 | . | CASSGRTAGLGGYTF | TGTGCCAGCAGCGGAAGGACAGCCGGGCTTGGTGGCTACACCTTC
TRBJ2-3 | . | TRBV18 | TRBD2 | CASSPGLAGADTQYF | TGTGCCAGCTCACCTGGGCTAGCGGGGGCAGATACGCAGTATTTT
TRBJ1-4 | . | TRBV11-2 | . | CASSSGQRWDEKLFF | TGTGCCAGCAGCTCCGGACAGCGATGGGATGAAAAACTGTTTTTT
TRBJ1-2 | . | TRBV14 | . | CASSQEEVGGYTF | TGTGCCAGCAGCCAAGAAGAGGTAGGAGGCTACACCTTC
TRBJ2-7 | . | TRBV28 | . | CASSFMAELYEQYF | TGTGCCAGCAGTTTTATGGCCGAATTATACGAGCAGTACTTC
TRBJ2-7 | . | TRBV6-1 | TRBD1 | CASSEDRGLGEQYF | TGTGCCAGCAGTGAGGACAGGGGGCTGGGTGAGCAGTACTTC
TRBJ1-5 | once | TRBV18 | TRBD1 | CASSPRGQGQPQHF | TGTGCCAGCTCACCACGGGGACAGGGTCAGCCCCAGCATTTT
TRBJ2-7 | . | TRBV19 | TRBD1 | CAAGTANSYEQYF | TGTGCCGCCGGGACAGCAAATTCCTACGAGCAGTACTTC
TRBJ2-5 | . | TRBV5-1 | . | CASSLFSTGHPEETQYF | TGCGCCAGCAGCTTGTTTTCCACTGGACACCCAGAAGAGACCCAGTACTTC
TRBJ2-1 | . | TRBV5-1 | . | CASSLASREQFF | TGCGCCAGCAGCTTAGCGTCCCGGGAGCAGTTCTTC
TRBJ2-2 | . | TRBV6-4 | TRBD2 | CATSSGDGGELFF | TGTGCCACCTCCAGCGGGGATGGCGGGGAGCTGTTTTTT
TRBJ2-7 | . | TRBV4-1 | . | CASSPQLTAYEQYF | TGCGCCAGCAGCCCTCAATTGACAGCCTACGAGCAGTACTTC
TRBJ1-2 | . | TRBV5-1 | TRBD1 | CASSSGQGEGEGYTF | TGCGCCAGCAGCTCGGGACAGGGAGAAGGAGAAGGCTACACCTTC
TRBJ2-7 | . | TRBV6-5 | . | CASSLQVDGDEQYF | TGTGCCAGCAGTTTACAGGTCGATGGGGACGAGCAGTACTTC
TRBJ1-2 | . | TRBV10-3 | TRBD1 | CAISDPGQGTYGYTF | TGTGCCATCAGTGACCCGGGACAGGGTACGTATGGCTACACCTTC